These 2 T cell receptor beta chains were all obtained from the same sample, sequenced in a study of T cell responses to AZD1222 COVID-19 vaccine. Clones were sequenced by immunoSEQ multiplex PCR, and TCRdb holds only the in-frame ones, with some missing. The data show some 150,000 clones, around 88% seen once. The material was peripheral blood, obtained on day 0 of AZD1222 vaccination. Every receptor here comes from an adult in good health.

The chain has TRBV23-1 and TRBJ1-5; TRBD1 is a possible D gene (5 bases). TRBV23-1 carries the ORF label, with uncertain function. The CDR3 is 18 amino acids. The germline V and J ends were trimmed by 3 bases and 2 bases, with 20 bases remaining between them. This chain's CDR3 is CASSHMDGGRGGNQPQHF. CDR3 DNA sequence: TGCGCCAGCAGTCACATGGACGGGGGACGCGGGGGCAATCAGCCCCAGCATTTT.

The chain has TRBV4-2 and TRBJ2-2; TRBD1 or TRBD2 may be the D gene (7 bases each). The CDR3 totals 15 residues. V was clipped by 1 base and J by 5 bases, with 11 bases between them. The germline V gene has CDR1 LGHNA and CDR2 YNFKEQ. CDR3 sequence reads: CASSQGQGGTGELFF. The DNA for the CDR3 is TGTGCCAGCAGCCAAGGACAGGGAGGGACCGGGGAGCTGTTTTTT.